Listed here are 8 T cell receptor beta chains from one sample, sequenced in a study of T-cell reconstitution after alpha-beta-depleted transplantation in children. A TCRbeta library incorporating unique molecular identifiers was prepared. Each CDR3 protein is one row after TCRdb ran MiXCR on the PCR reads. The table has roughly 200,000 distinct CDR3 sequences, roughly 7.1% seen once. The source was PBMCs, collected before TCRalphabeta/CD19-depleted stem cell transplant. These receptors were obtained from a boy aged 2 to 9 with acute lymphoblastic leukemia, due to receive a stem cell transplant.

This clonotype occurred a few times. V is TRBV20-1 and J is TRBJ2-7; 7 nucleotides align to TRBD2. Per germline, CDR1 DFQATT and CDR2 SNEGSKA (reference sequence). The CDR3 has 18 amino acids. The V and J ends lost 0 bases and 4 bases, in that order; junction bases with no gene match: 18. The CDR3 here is CSARDLVFSAGEWYEQYF. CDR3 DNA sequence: TGCAGTGCTAGAGATTTGGTTTTTTCGGCGGGAGAATGGTACGAGCAGTACTTC.

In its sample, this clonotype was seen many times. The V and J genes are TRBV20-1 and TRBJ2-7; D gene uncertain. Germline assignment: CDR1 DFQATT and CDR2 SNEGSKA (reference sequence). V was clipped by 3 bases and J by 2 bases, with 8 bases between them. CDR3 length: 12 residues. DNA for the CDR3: TGCAGTGCTAGGGGTCGGACCTACGAGCAGTACTTC. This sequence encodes CSARGRTYEQYF.

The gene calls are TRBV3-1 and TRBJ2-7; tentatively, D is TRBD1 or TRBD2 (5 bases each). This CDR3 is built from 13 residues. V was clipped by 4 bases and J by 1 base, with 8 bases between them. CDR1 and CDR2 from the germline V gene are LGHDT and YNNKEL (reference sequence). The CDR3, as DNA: TGTGCCAGCAGCCGGGGGATTTCCTACGAGCAGTACTTC. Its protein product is CASSRGISYEQYF.

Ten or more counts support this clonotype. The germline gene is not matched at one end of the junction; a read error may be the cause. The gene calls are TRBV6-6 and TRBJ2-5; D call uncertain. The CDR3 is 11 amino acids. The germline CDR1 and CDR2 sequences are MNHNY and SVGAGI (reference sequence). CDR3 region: CACSYGETQYF. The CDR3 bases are TGTGCCTGCAGTTACGGGGAGACCCAGTACTTC.

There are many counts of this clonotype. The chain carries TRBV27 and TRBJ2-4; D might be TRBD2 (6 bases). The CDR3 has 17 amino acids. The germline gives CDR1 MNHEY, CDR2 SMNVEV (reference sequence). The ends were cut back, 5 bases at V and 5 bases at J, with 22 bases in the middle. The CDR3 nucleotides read TGTGCCAGCAGTACCAAGTTTGGGGAGGCACCCCAAAACATTCAGTACTTC. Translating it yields CASSTKFGEAPQNIQYF.

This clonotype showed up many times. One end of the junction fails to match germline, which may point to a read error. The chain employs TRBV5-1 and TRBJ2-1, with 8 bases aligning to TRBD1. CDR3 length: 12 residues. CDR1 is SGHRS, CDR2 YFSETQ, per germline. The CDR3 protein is CASSLTGDEQFF. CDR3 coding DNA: TGTGCCAGCAGTTTGACAGGGGATGAGCAGTTCTTC.

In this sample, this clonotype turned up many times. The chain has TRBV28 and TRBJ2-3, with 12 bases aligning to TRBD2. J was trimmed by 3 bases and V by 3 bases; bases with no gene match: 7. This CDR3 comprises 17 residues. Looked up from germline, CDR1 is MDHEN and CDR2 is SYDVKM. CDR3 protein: CASSFPTGLAGTDTQYF. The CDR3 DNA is TGTGCCAGCAGTTTCCCGACCGGACTAGCGGGGACAGATACGCAGTATTTT.

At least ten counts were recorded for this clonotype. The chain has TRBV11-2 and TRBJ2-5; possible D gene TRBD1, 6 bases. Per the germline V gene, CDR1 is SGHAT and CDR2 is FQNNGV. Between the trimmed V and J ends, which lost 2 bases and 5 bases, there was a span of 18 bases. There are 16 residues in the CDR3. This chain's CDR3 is CASSLLTGRGEETQYF. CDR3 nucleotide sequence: TGTGCCAGCAGCTTATTAACGGGCAGGGGAGAGGAGACCCAGTACTTC.